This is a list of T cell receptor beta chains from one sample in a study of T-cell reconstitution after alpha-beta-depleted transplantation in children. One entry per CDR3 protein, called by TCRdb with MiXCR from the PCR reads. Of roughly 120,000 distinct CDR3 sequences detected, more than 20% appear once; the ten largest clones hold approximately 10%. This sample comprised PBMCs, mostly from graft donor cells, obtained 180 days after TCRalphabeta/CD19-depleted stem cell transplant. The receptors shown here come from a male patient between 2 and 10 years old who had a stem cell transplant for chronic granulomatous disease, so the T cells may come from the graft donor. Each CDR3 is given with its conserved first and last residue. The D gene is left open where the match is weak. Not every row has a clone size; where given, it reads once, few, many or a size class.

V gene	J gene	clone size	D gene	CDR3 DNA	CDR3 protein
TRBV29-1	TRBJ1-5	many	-	TGCAGCGTTGTTGACGTAGGGGGAAGCAATCAGCCCCAGCATTTT	CSVVDVGGSNQPQHF
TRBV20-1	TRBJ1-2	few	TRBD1	TGCAGTGCTAATCAGGGGGCTGAGGGCTACACCTTC	CSANQGAEGYTF
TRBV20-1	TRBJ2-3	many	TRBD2	TGCAGTGCTATTAATAGCGGGAGGGCCACAGATACGCAGTATTTT	CSAINSGRATDTQYF
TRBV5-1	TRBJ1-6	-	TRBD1	TGCGCCAGCAGCCTCGAGACAGGGGGTAACTCACCCCTCCACTTT	CASSLETGGNSPLHF
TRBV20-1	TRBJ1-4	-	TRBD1	TGCAGTGCGCCCCGGAGACAGGGGAACGAAAAACTGTTTTTT	CSAPRRQGNEKLFF
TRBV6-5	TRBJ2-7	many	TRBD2	TGTGCCAGCAGAGGGACTAGCGGGAGCTACGAGCAGTACTTC	CASRGTSGSYEQYF
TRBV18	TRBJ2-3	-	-	TGTGCCAGCTCACTTATATCGGCGGCTAGCACAGATACGCAGTATTTT	CASSLISAASTDTQYF
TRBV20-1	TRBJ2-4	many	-	TGCAGTGCTACCTCAACCGGTGGTGTTCAGTACTTC	CSATSTGGVQYF
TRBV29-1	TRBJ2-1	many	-	TGCAGCTCGTGGGACAATGAGCAGTTCTTC	CSSWDNEQFF
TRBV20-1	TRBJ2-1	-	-	TGCAGTGCTGGGCTGGTGGGGTCGCAGGCCAGCTCCTACAATGAGCAGTTCTTC	CSAGLVGSQASSYNEQFF
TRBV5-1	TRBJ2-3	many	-	TGCGCCAGCAGGGGACCGGACACAGATACGCAGTATTTT	CASRGPDTDTQYF
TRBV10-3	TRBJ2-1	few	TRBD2	TGTGCCATCAGGTCTAGCGGGGGGAGATACAATGAGCAGTTCTTC	CAIRSSGGRYNEQFF
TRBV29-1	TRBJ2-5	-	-	TGCAGCGTTGGGCACGGCCAAGAGACCCAGTACTTC	CSVGHGQETQYF
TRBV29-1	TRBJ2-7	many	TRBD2	TGCAGCGTGGCACTAGCGGGAAACTCCTACGAGCAGTACTTC	CSVALAGNSYEQYF
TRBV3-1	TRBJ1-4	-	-	TGTGCCAGCAGCCGGACCGATGAAAAACTGTTTTTT	CASSRTDEKLFF
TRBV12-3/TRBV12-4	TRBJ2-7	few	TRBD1	TGTGCCAGCAGAAGGGACAGCTCCTACGAGCAGTACTTC	CASRRDSSYEQYF